The rows below give T cell receptor beta chains drawn from one sample of a study of blood T cell repertoires in COVID-19. Repertoires were generated with immunoSEQ multiplex PCR, while TCRdb's copy carries only in-frame clones and drops some. The table includes tens of thousands of clones, roughly 84% detected once. Sequences were obtained from peripheral blood. Every receptor here comes from a woman of 80 years or more with acute or convalescent COVID-19. CDR3s include the opening cysteine and the closing phenylalanine or tryptophan. Each record gives: clone size, V gene, D gene, CDR3 protein. A D gene is named only where the DNA matches it firmly. Only some rows state a clone size, as once, few, many or a class for expanded clones.

. | TRBV25-1 | TRBD1 | CASRRTGRANGYTF
. | TRBV12-5 | . | CASGLDSGAAYGYTF
. | TRBV12-5 | TRBD2 | CASGPSGQETQYF
. | TRBV7-3 | . | CASSLTGSAGNYEQYF
few | TRBV14 | TRBD1 | CASSQGRDRLYEQYF
. | TRBV7-3 | TRBD2 | CASSLTPVAGASSTDTQYF
. | TRBV13 | TRBD2 | CASSSRTSGGAKTDTQYF
. | TRBV30 | . | CAWSEGVAVNIQYF
. | TRBV6-6 | TRBD2 | CASREAGEDNEQFF
. | TRBV2 | TRBD2 | CASRRLAGNSYNEQFF
. | TRBV5-1 | TRBD1 | CASSLSTGGFNEKLFF
. | TRBV11-2 | . | CASSHETVNYGYTF
. | TRBV12-3/TRBV12-4 | TRBD1 | CASSLTGQPQHF
few | TRBV5-5 | TRBD1 | CASSLTGVSYNEQFF
. | TRBV28 | TRBD1 | CATDRQGVNEKLFF
. | TRBV4-1 | . | CASSLVGASYGGTLHF
few | TRBV9 | . | CASSVGPPGSLYEQYF
. | TRBV4-1 | . | CASSPKGTPGHEQYF
. | TRBV3-1/TRBV3-2 | . | CASSQGATRGHYEQYF
. | TRBV6-5 | . | CASIAGYPYNEQFF